A single sample gave rise to the 30 T cell receptor beta chains below, sequenced in a study of shared clonotypes between healthy human individuals (dated by TCRdb to about 2020). The receptor library was made with the immunoSEQ multiplex PCR assay. The table comes from immuneACCESS by way of TCRdb, which keeps in-frame sequences with V and J called. Part of the clones is missing from these tables; in studies checked, under half for an unresolved V gene and the rest for unknown reasons. This sample has hundreds of thousands of clones in its table, and more than 95% of those were observed once. The ten largest clones add up to about 0.057% of the sample. Material for sequencing was naive CD4+ T cells sorted from blood. According to the study, the label for this sample's cell subset or site signals: CD45RA+ positively selected. The receptor source for this set is a woman under 40 in good health.

The genes are TRBV5-1 and TRBJ2-1, with 12 positions matching TRBD2. CDR3 length: 15 residues. Germline-derived CDR1 and CDR2 are SGHRS and YFSETQ. With V trimmed by 4 bases and J by 4 bases, 3 bases remained unmatched. The CDR3 DNA is TGCGCCAGCAGCCGACTAGCGGGAGCATACAATGAGCAGTTCTTC. It yields the protein CASSRLAGAYNEQFF.

V and J are TRBV19 and TRBJ1-2; weak D call: TRBD1 (5 bases). From germline, CDR1 is LNHDA and CDR2 SQIVND (reference sequence). The CDR3 has 13 residues. The V gene lost 4 bases and the J gene lost 8 bases, with 14 bases spanning the gap. CDR3 protein: CASSNHNTGGYTF. CDR3 coding DNA: TGTGCCAGTAGTAACCACAACACAGGAGGCTACACCTTC.

The CDR3, as DNA: TGTGCCAGCAGCTTAGCGCCGCGGGGGGCAGACAACTATGGCTACACCTTC. The encoded protein is CASSLAPRGADNYGYTF. V usage is TRBV7-8 and J usage is TRBJ1-2; perhaps TRBD1 as D (6 bases). The CDR3 has 17 amino acids. Trimming took 0 bases from V and 2 from J, leaving 16 bases between them. Germline V gene sequence: CDR1 SGHVS, CDR2 FQNEAQ.

This clone appeared a single time. V usage is TRBV11-2 and J usage is TRBJ2-1, with 8 bases fitting TRBD1. The CDR3 is 17 residues long. V lost 0 bases, J lost 2 bases, and 6 bases stayed unmatched. The germline gives CDR1 SGHAT, CDR2 FQNNGV. The CDR3 nucleotides are TGTGCCAGCAGCTTAGATTATGCGACAGGGGCCTACAATGAGCAGTTCTTC. Translated: CASSLDYATGAYNEQFF.

The V gene is TRBV10-2, the J gene TRBJ2-3; TRBD2 might be the D (5 bases). V lost 7 bases and J lost 2, with 13 bases in between. This CDR3 contains 14 residues. Looked up from germline, CDR1 is WSHSY and CDR2 is SAAADI. CDR3 nucleotides: TGCGCCAGCAACCCCAGCGGATACACAGATACGCAGTATTTT. It encodes CASNPSGYTDTQYF.

The CDR3 region has the DNA TGTGCCAGCAGTGAGCAGGGGGCGGGCGGGGAGCTGTTTTTT. This sequence encodes CASSEQGAGGELFF. The J gene is TRBJ2-2, the V gene TRBV2; 8 bases are a match to TRBD1. V shed 3 bases, J shed 7 bases, and the junction held 4 bases outside the gene matches. Germline V gene data show CDR1 as SNHLY and CDR2 as FYNNEI. The CDR3 extends over 14 amino acids. The whole variable domain, remainder taken from reference TRBV2 and TRBJ2-2, is EPEVTQTPSHQVTQMGQEVILRCVPISNHLYFYWYRQILGQKVEFLVSFYNNEISEKSEIFDDQFSVERPDGSNFTLKIRSTKLEDSAMYFCASSEQGAGGELFFGEGSRLTVL.

The rearrangement uses TRBV11-2 and TRBJ2-3, with TRBD1 identical over 10 bases. The CDR3 loop spans 17 amino acids. Looked up from germline, CDR1 is SGHAT and CDR2 is FQNNGV. The ends lost 5 bases at V and 5 bases at J; junction bases unmatched: 13. In nucleotides, the CDR3 is TGTGCCAGCAGCCTAAGGACAGGGGGGACAAGGGGAGATACGCAGTATTTT. Encoded protein: CASSLRTGGTRGDTQYF.

Notes on this clone: Additional DNA sequences in this sample encode the identical CDR3. This rearrangement joins TRBV19 to TRBJ1-3, with 7 nucleotides matching TRBD1. J gave up 2 bases and V 5 bases, and 12 bases lay outside the gene matches. The CDR3 is made up of 17 amino acids. Germline values: CDR1 LNHDA, CDR2 SQIVND (reference sequence). In nucleotides, the CDR3 is TGTGCCAGTAGTCCGACACCCGACAGGGCCGCTGGAAACACCATATATTTT. Its translation: CASSPTPDRAAGNTIYF.

The genes are TRBV7-9 and TRBJ2-7; D uncertain. Per the germline V gene, CDR1 is SEHNR and CDR2 is FQNEAQ (reference sequence). V was cut by 1 base and J by 3 bases, with 10 bases left in between. This CDR3 is built from 14 residues. CDR3 sequence (DNA): TGTGCCAGCAGCTTAGATCTGGAAAGCTACGAGCAGTACTTC. It specifies CASSLDLESYEQYF.

This chain uses TRBV5-1 with TRBJ1-2; D gene unclear. The CDR3 is 17 amino acids. CDR1 is SGHRS and CDR2 is YFSETQ in the germline V gene. V lost 3 bases to trimming and J lost 0 bases, with 18 bases between them. The CDR3, as DNA: TGCGCCAGCAGCTCTCCAGGCCCCTCCGCTTCTAACTATGGCTACACCTTC. This translates into CASSSPGPSASNYGYTF.

This clone has a single count. This chain connects TRBV6-1 to TRBJ2-2; 12 bases fit TRBD2. V trimming: 6 bases; J trimming: 6 bases; junction bases outside the gene matches: 11. This CDR3 has 17 amino acids. Germline V gene data show CDR1 as MNHNS and CDR2 as SASEGT. The chain's CDR3 is CASSEPGLAGRSGELFF. The CDR3 DNA is TGTGCCAGCAGCGAACCGGGACTAGCGGGTCGTTCCGGGGAGCTGTTTTTT.

The J gene is TRBJ2-1, the V gene TRBV10-2; 10 nucleotides align to TRBD2. Trimming removed 7 bases from V and 2 bases from J; junction bases left unmatched: 5. The V gene's germline CDR1 is WSHSY and CDR2 SAAADI. The CDR3 runs to 15 residues. The CDR3 sequence is CASKTLAGTYNEQFF. Here the CDR3 DNA reads TGCGCCAGCAAGACACTAGCGGGAACCTACAATGAGCAGTTCTTC.

The chain carries TRBV18 and TRBJ2-1, with D perhaps matching TRBD2 (5 bases). Germline V gene data show CDR1 as KGHSH and CDR2 as LQKENI. The CDR3 has 16 residues. The germline V and J ends were trimmed by 5 bases and 0 bases, with 14 bases remaining between them. The CDR3 DNA reads as TGTGCCAGCTCAATCCGGGAAGTTCACTCCTACAATGAGCAGTTCTTC. Encoded protein: CASSIREVHSYNEQFF.

The J gene is TRBJ2-1, the V gene TRBV19; 9 bases are a match to TRBD2. The CDR3 runs 15 residues. Germline loops: CDR1 LNHDA, CDR2 SQIVND (reference sequence). Trimming removed 6 bases from V and 3 bases from J; junction bases left unmatched: 6. The CDR3 DNA reads as TGTGCCAGTAGCCTTAGCGGGGGAATCTACAATGAGCAGTTCTTC. It encodes CASSLSGGIYNEQFF.

The V call is TRBV18, the J call TRBJ1-5; D ambiguous. Germline V lookup: CDR1 KGHSH, CDR2 LQKENI. V was trimmed by 4 bases and J by 4 bases, leaving 11 bases between them. The CDR3 has 14 residues. As DNA, the CDR3 is TGTGCCAGCTCACAGGGTTTCCTAAATCAGCCCCAGCATTTT. Translation: CASSQGFLNQPQHF.

V gene TRBV28 combines with J gene TRBJ2-1, with 9 nucleotides matching TRBD2. Germline CDR1 and CDR2: MDHEN and SYDVKM. CDR3 length: 14 residues. The V and J ends lost 7 bases and 0 bases, in that order; junction bases with no gene match: 1. The CDR3 loop is CASNSGSSYNEQFF. In DNA form, the CDR3 reads TGTGCCAGCAATAGCGGGAGCTCCTACAATGAGCAGTTCTTC.

The chain couples TRBV28 to TRBJ2-7; 7 nucleotides match TRBD1. This CDR3 has 15 amino acids. The junction had 12 bases not matched to a gene; V was cut back by 5 bases and J by 5 bases. Germline V gives CDR1 MDHEN, CDR2 SYDVKM. Here the CDR3 DNA reads TGTGCCAGCAGTACGGTACAGGGGAATCGTGACGAGCAGTACTTC. Its protein product is CASSTVQGNRDEQYF. The whole variable domain, filled in from reference TRBV28 and TRBJ2-7, reads DVKVTQSSRYLVKRTGEKVFLECVQDMDHENMFWYRQDPGLGLRLIYFSYDVKMKEKGDIPEGYSVSREKKERFSLILESASTNQTSMYLCASSTVQGNRDEQYFGPGTRLTVT.

CDR3: CASRGLAGGSGEQFF. CDR3 sequence (DNA): TGTGCCAGCAGGGGACTAGCGGGAGGGTCGGGTGAGCAGTTCTTC. The chain carries TRBV7-3 and TRBJ2-1; 16 bases match TRBD2. The V gene end was trimmed by 6 bases and the J gene end by 9 bases; junction bases not matched to a gene: 5. From germline, CDR1 is SGHTA and CDR2 FQGTGA. This CDR3 has 15 amino acids.

The chain recombines TRBV6-1 with TRBJ1-5; D ambiguous. The germline V and J ends were trimmed by 4 bases and 0 bases, with 16 bases remaining between them. The germline V gene encodes CDR1 MNHNS and CDR2 SASEGT. CDR3 length: 17 residues. CDR3 residues: CASSVGTTSYSNQPQHF. The CDR3 nucleotides are TGTGCCAGCAGTGTGGGCACCACCTCTTATAGCAATCAGCCCCAGCATTTT.

The chain has TRBV19 and TRBJ2-5, with 8 bases lining up with TRBD1. Losses at the gene ends were 4 bases for V and 2 bases for J; bases not matched to a gene: 6. Germline CDR1 reads LNHDA; CDR2 reads SQIVND (reference sequence). The CDR3 extends over 15 amino acids. The DNA of the CDR3 is TGTGCCAGTAGTACCACAGGGGGTCGGCAAGAGACCCAGTACTTC. Protein sequence: CASSTTGGRQETQYF.

This chain links TRBV28 with TRBJ1-2; 8 bases agree with TRBD1. Trimming took 10 bases from V and 3 from J; bases not matched to a gene: 19. The CDR3 consists of 17 residues. The germline V gene has CDR1 MDHEN and CDR2 SYDVKM. In DNA, the CDR3 is TGTGCCACCCTTCGACGGGGCAGGGGGCGAATATACTATGGCTACACCTTC. Translating it yields CATLRRGRGRIYYGYTF.

This chain joins TRBV5-1 and TRBJ1-2; D unclear. The V gene's germline CDR1 is SGHRS and CDR2 YFSETQ. V gave up 0 bases and J gave up 4 bases, with 10 bases separating them. The CDR3 is made up of 14 amino acids. CDR3 in amino acids: CASSLAGPGYGYTF. DNA for the CDR3: TGCGCCAGCAGCTTGGCCGGTCCGGGCTATGGCTACACCTTC.

This chain connects TRBV29-1 to TRBJ2-1; TRBD1 might be the D (7 bases). V was cut by 1 base and J by 3 bases, with 13 bases left in between. The CDR3 runs 15 residues. The germline CDR1 and CDR2 sequences are SQVTM and ANQGSEA. CDR3 amino acids: CSVEGGAGGYNEQFF. DNA for the CDR3: TGCAGCGTTGAAGGGGGGGCAGGGGGCTACAATGAGCAGTTCTTC.

This clone was observed once. Distinct nucleotide sequences in the sample also encode this CDR3. The gene calls are TRBV5-1 and TRBJ1-1; TRBD1 aligns across 7 bases. V gave up 4 bases and J gave up 1 base; unmatched junction bases: 7. This CDR3 region has 15 residues. Germline lookup yields CDR1 SGHRS and CDR2 YFSETQ. In DNA form, the CDR3 reads TGCGCCAGCAGCCCAAGGACAGGTGGGAACACTGAAGCTTTCTTT. Translation: CASSPRTGGNTEAFF.

This chain uses TRBV28 with TRBJ2-4; TRBD1 matches 9 bases. Germline CDR1 is MDHEN and CDR2 is SYDVKM. Unmatched junction bases numbered 7, after V lost 6 bases and J lost 10 bases. The CDR3 is made up of 13 amino acids. CDR3 sequence: CASSRDREGIQYF. The CDR3 bases are TGTGCCAGCAGCCGGGACAGGGAAGGAATTCAGTACTTC. Full variable domain (missing parts from reference TRBV28 and TRBJ2-4): DVKVTQSSRYLVKRTGEKVFLECVQDMDHENMFWYRQDPGLGLRLIYFSYDVKMKEKGDIPEGYSVSREKKERFSLILESASTNQTSMYLCASSRDREGIQYFGAGTRLSVL.

This chain links TRBV5-5 with TRBJ1-4, with TRBD1 matching over 7 bases. The CDR3 contains 13 residues. J gave up 7 bases and V 5 bases, and 5 bases lay outside the gene matches. CDR1 and CDR2 (germline): SGHKS, YYEKEE (reference sequence). As DNA, the CDR3 is TGTGCCAGCAGGACGACAGGGCGTGAAAAACTGTTTTTT. It translates to CASRTTGREKLFF.

The CDR3 reads CASSLRQGTNEQFF. The CDR3 nucleotides read TGTGCCAGCAGTTTACGACAGGGTACCAATGAGCAGTTCTTC. The chain carries TRBV28 and TRBJ2-1; 7 bases match TRBD1. Germline CDR1 reads MDHEN; CDR2 reads SYDVKM. V lost 2 bases to trimming and J lost 6 bases; unmatched junction nucleotides: 4. The CDR3 is 14 residues long.

The gene calls are TRBV19 and TRBJ1-5; maybe TRBD1 (6 bases). The germline CDR1 and CDR2 sequences are LNHDA and SQIVND (reference sequence). The CDR3 runs 15 residues. Deletions cut 4 bases from V and 0 bases from J, with 10 bases between. The CDR3 here is CASSKGEHSNQPQHF. The CDR3, as DNA: TGTGCCAGTAGTAAGGGGGAGCATAGCAATCAGCCCCAGCATTTT. Combining the CDR3 with reference TRBV19 and TRBJ1-5 gives the whole variable domain DGGITQSPKYLFRKEGQNVTLSCEQNLNHDAMYWYRQDPGQGLRLIYYSQIVNDFQKGDIAEGYSVSREKKESFPLTVTSAQKNPTAFYLCASSKGEHSNQPQHFGDGTRLSIL.

The V call is TRBV7-2, the J call TRBJ2-7; TRBD2 matches at 8 bases. Germline lookup yields CDR1 SGHTA and CDR2 FQGNSA. This CDR3 has 14 amino acids. After removal of 6 bases from V and 2 bases from J, the junction contained 6 bases not matched to a gene. Written as DNA, the CDR3 is TGTGCCAGCAGTGTGGGACTAGGTGCCTACGAGCAGTACTTC. It is translated as CASSVGLGAYEQYF.

This rearrangement joins TRBV7-2 to TRBJ2-7; 8 bases are a match to TRBD2. This CDR3 comprises 14 residues. The V segment lost 3 bases and the J segment 2 bases; nucleotides outside the gene matches: 3. Germline V gene data show CDR1 as SGHTA and CDR2 as FQGNSA. Written as DNA, the CDR3 is TGTGCCAGCAGCTTCGGGGGGGCCGCCTACGAGCAGTACTTC. Its protein is CASSFGGAAYEQYF.